The present TCR beta chain was sequenced within a study of sequential checkpoint blockade in melanoma. Looking at the study overall: Both treatment sequences were followed by maintenance nivolumab. DNA from some 84 pretreatment tumor samples underwent TCRβ immunosequencing.

The V gene's germline CDR1 is MNHGY and CDR2 SAAAGT. V lost 5 bases, J lost 1 base, and 8 bases lay in between. This CDR3 contains 14 residues. Method: immunoSEQ multiplex PCR; TCRdb's copy keeps in-frame clones and lacks some. Here the sample spans 2,500 to 3,000 clones, around 20% being singletons. Described treatment: randomized to nivolumab then ipilimumab (arm A) or the reverse (arm B). The TCR sequence derives from a human donor with melanoma. The V gene is TRBV6-8, the J gene TRBJ2-2; no reliable D call. The sample in question was tumor tissue (inferred from file names), obtained from a patient given nivolumab and ipilimumab in sequence. The CDR3 here is CASSLLENTGELFF. The CDR3 DNA sequence: TGTGCCAGCAGTCTCCTCGAGAACACCGGGGAGCTGTTTTTT.